This TCR beta chain was documented in a study of response to subunit inactivated influenza vaccine. TCRdb re-analysed the RT-PCR reads in MiXCR, keeping a single row per CDR3 protein. The sample has 500,000 to 650,000 distinct CDR3 sequences; about 8% are singletons. This clonotype was seen a few times. Germline V gives CDR1 LGHNA, CDR2 YNFKEQ. The CDR3 is 16 residues long. V lost 11 bases and J 1 base, leaving 22 bases between the germline ends. The input for sequencing was PBMCs from blood, taken less than 30 months after vaccination. This receptor was obtained from a man aged 50-75 years who received an inactivated influenza vaccine. J is TRBJ2-3 and V is TRBV4-2, with TRBD1 as a possible D gene (5 bases). The CDR3 spells CAEKFKDSPCTDTQYF. The CDR3 DNA follows: TGTGCCGAAAAATTTAAAGACAGCCCCTGCACAGATACGCAGTATTTT.